The 32 T cell receptor beta chains presented below share a single source sample, sequenced in a study of shared T cell receptors in the human thymus. Clones were sequenced by immunoSEQ multiplex PCR, and TCRdb holds only the in-frame ones, with some missing. The table has hundreds of thousands of clones, around 87% seen once. The data were also submitted as part of a second study, on human thymus T cells.

The sequenced material came from thymocytes. Receptors originate from a boy under two years old with a congenital heart defect.

This sequence joins TRBV29-1 and TRBJ1-1; D perhaps matches TRBD1 (5 bases). Trimming removed 3 bases from V and 4 bases from J, with 9 bases in between. The CDR3 sequence is 12 residues long. Germline V gene data show CDR1 as SQVTM and CDR2 as ANQGSEA. DNA of the CDR3: TGCAGCGTTGATAAGGGGTTCACTGAAGCTTTCTTT. Translating gives CSVDKGFTEAFF.

This chain links TRBV15 with TRBJ1-2; possibly TRBD1 for D (5 bases). Trimming left V 2 bases short and J 8 bases short, with 21 bases between. Per germline, CDR1 LNHNV and CDR2 YYDKDF (reference sequence). The CDR3 extends over 16 amino acids. The CDR3 sequence is CATSRRENRNRGGYTF. The CDR3, as DNA: TGTGCCACCAGCAGACGAGAAAACAGGAACCGAGGAGGCTACACCTTC.

The chain is built from TRBV27 and TRBJ2-7; 8 bases are a match to TRBD1. Germline loops: CDR1 MNHEY, CDR2 SMNVEV (reference sequence). V trimming: 2 bases; J trimming: 4 bases; junction bases outside the gene matches: 13. The CDR3 is 17 residues long. The CDR3 DNA sequence: TGTGCCAGCAGTTTAAAGCCGGGACAGGCATCAAAGTACGAGCAGTACTTC. Translated, it gives CASSLKPGQASKYEQYF.

V gene TRBV4-1 combines with J gene TRBJ2-2; 9 nucleotides agree with TRBD2. The germline CDR1 and CDR2 sequences are MGHRA and YSYEKL. The CDR3 has 18 amino acids. J lost 5 bases, V lost 2 bases, and 12 bases had no gene match. The CDR3 region is CASSQSNRASGKTGELFF. The CDR3 nucleotides read TGCGCCAGCAGCCAATCAAACCGGGCTAGCGGGAAAACCGGGGAGCTGTTTTTT.

The genes are TRBV27 and TRBJ1-2; a weak D match, TRBD1 (5 bases). Germline V lookup: CDR1 MNHEY, CDR2 SMNVEV (reference sequence). The length of the CDR3 is 15 residues. V gave up 5 bases and J gave up 0 bases, with 13 bases separating them. CDR3 amino acids: CASSKQAPTNYGYTF. DNA for the CDR3: TGTGCCAGCAGTAAACAGGCCCCGACTAACTATGGCTACACCTTC.

The chain employs TRBV5-1 and TRBJ1-1, with a possible D match to TRBD1 (6 bases). The CDR3 is 15 amino acids. Looked up from germline, CDR1 is SGHRS and CDR2 is YFSETQ. Trimming pared 4 bases from V and 4 bases from J, leaving 17 bases between. For the CDR3, the DNA is TGCGCCAGCAGCAGTGGGCCGGGGGGCGTCACTGAAGCTTTCTTT. Residues: CASSSGPGGVTEAFF.

The chain couples TRBV14 to TRBJ2-7; D may be TRBD1 (5 bases). This CDR3 spans 14 amino acids. Germline CDR1 and CDR2: SGHDN and FVKESK. Trimming took 2 bases from V and 2 from J, leaving 10 bases between them. CDR3 coding DNA: TGTGCCAGCAGCCAATATTGGGGCCCCTACGAGCAGTACTTC. It encodes CASSQYWGPYEQYF. Drawing the rest from reference TRBV14 and TRBJ2-7, the complete variable domain is EAGVTQFPSHSVIEKGQTVTLRCDPISGHDNLYWYRRVMGKEIKFLLHFVKESKQDESGMPNNRFLAERTGGTYSTLKVQPAELEDSGVYFCASSQYWGPYEQYFGPGTRLTVT.

This rearrangement joins TRBV7-9 to TRBJ1-4; TRBD1 aligns across 8 bases. There are 16 residues in the CDR3. Unmatched junction bases numbered 9, after V lost 5 bases and J lost 4 bases. Germline V CDR1 and CDR2: SEHNR, FQNEAQ (reference sequence). The CDR3 DNA is TGTGCCAGCAGCCCCCTGAAAGACAGGGGTAATGAAAAACTGTTTTTT. Its protein is CASSPLKDRGNEKLFF.

The J gene is TRBJ2-3, the V gene TRBV9; D not certain. V lost 4 bases, J lost 0 bases, and 6 bases lay in between. The CDR3 has 13 residues. CDR1 and CDR2 from the germline V gene are SGDLS and YYNGEE. The CDR3: CASSPSSTDTQYF. The CDR3 nucleotides are TGTGCCAGCAGCCCGTCTAGCACAGATACGCAGTATTTT.

The chain joins TRBV5-4 to TRBJ1-1; a weak D match, TRBD1 (5 bases). The ends were cut back, 6 bases at V and 5 bases at J, with 14 bases in the middle. This CDR3 contains 13 residues. Germline CDR1 is SGHNT and CDR2 is YYREEE (reference sequence). CDR3 sequence: CASTWGVGTEAFF. The CDR3 DNA reads as TGTGCCAGCACCTGGGGCGTAGGAACTGAAGCTTTCTTT.

V is TRBV9 and J is TRBJ1-2; possible D gene TRBD1, 5 bases. The ends were cut back, 7 bases at V and 4 bases at J, with 14 bases in the middle. This CDR3 has 13 residues. Germline assignment: CDR1 SGDLS and CDR2 YYNGEE. CDR3 nucleotides: TGTGCCAGCGGTCCCCGGGGGGTCTATGGCTACACCTTC. Amino acids: CASGPRGVYGYTF.

The gene calls are TRBV5-1 and TRBJ2-1; the D gene is possibly TRBD1 (6 bases). Per germline, CDR1 SGHRS and CDR2 YFSETQ. V shed 3 bases and J shed 2 bases, with 15 bases lying between them. The CDR3 spans 16 residues. The CDR3 sequence: CASSYLEDSTYNEQFF. In DNA, the CDR3 is TGCGCCAGCAGCTACCTTGAGGACAGCACCTACAATGAGCAGTTCTTC. The variable domain in full, with the rest retrieved from reference TRBV5-1 and TRBJ2-1, is KAGVTQTPRYLIKTRGQQVTLSCSPISGHRSVSWYQQTPGQGLQFLFEYFSETQRNKGNFPGRFSGRQFSNSRSEMNVSTLELGDSALYLCASSYLEDSTYNEQFFGPGTRLTVL.

The chain carries TRBV7-3 and TRBJ2-7; 9 bases fit TRBD1. Germline V lookup: CDR1 SGHTA, CDR2 FQGTGA. The CDR3 consists of 13 residues. V shed 5 bases, J shed 7 bases, and the junction held 6 bases outside the gene matches. The CDR3 DNA follows: TGTGCCAGCAGCCCCGGGACAGGGAGAGAGCAGTACTTC. Its translation: CASSPGTGREQYF.

The chain joins TRBV7-8 to TRBJ2-5; 10 bases are shared with TRBD2. Germline values: CDR1 SGHVS, CDR2 FQNEAQ. The junction had 5 bases not matched to a gene; V was cut back by 3 bases and J by 4 bases. The CDR3 is made up of 15 amino acids. CDR3 nucleotides: TGTGCCAGCAGCTTCGGACTAGCGGAAGGAGAGACCCAGTACTTC. Its translation: CASSFGLAEGETQYF.

This clone was observed a few times. V and J are TRBV4-3 and TRBJ2-2, with TRBD1 matching 9 bases. The V gene's germline CDR1 is LGHNA and CDR2 YSLEER. The ends lost 3 bases at V and 1 base at J; junction bases unmatched: 3. The CDR3 extends over 16 amino acids. The CDR3: CASSQMGQGNTGELFF. The CDR3 coding sequence is TGCGCCAGCAGCCAGATGGGACAGGGGAACACCGGGGAGCTGTTTTTT.

V and J are TRBV15 and TRBJ1-4; D possibly corresponds to TRBD1 (6 bases). Germline V gives CDR1 LNHNV, CDR2 YYDKDF (reference sequence). V was trimmed by 3 bases and J by 0 bases, leaving 17 bases between them. The CDR3 is 18 residues long. CDR3 DNA: TGTGCCACCAGCAGGGACAGCTTAAAACTCACAACTAATGAAAAACTGTTTTTT. This translates into CATSRDSLKLTTNEKLFF.

The V call is TRBV28, the J call TRBJ1-5; D possibly corresponds to TRBD1 (6 bases). Trimming pared 5 bases from V and 2 bases from J, leaving 10 bases between. This CDR3 comprises 14 residues. Germline CDR1 MDHEN, CDR2 SYDVKM. CDR3 coding DNA: TGTGCCAGCAGTACGCGACAGGGCAATCAGCCCCAGCATTTT. Translated: CASSTRQGNQPQHF.

The chain links TRBV7-9 to TRBJ2-7; 7 bases map to TRBD1. The junction had 2 bases not matched to a gene; V was cut back by 8 bases and J by 1 base. The length of the CDR3 is 12 residues. Looked up from germline, CDR1 is SEHNR and CDR2 is FQNEAQ (reference sequence). CDR3 in amino acids: CASWDSSYEQYF. CDR3 in DNA: TGTGCCAGCTGGGACAGTTCCTACGAGCAGTACTTC.

The gene calls are TRBV9 and TRBJ2-2; TRBD2 matches at 13 bases. Per the germline V gene, CDR1 is SGDLS and CDR2 is YYNGEE. The length of the CDR3 is 21 residues. V was pared by 4 bases and J by 2 bases, with 17 bases of the junction left unmatched. CDR3 in DNA: TGTGCCAGCAGCAAAATTACGGGACTAGCGGGACCAACCATTAACACCGGGGAGCTGTTTTTT. Translating gives CASSKITGLAGPTINTGELFF. Full variable domain (remainder filled in from reference TRBV9 and TRBJ2-2): DSGVTQTPKHLITATGQRVTLRCSPRSGDLSVYWYQQSLDQGLQFLIQYYNGEERAKGNILERFSAQQFPDLHSELNLSSLELGDSALYFCASSKITGLAGPTINTGELFFGEGSRLTVL.

V gene TRBV27 combines with J gene TRBJ2-7; no definite D call. Germline V gene data show CDR1 as MNHEY and CDR2 as SMNVEV (reference sequence). Trimming removed 5 bases at V and 3 bases at J, with 11 bases between. The CDR3 extends over 13 amino acids. The CDR3 region is CASSLGSRYEQYF. The CDR3 DNA reads TGTGCCAGCAGTCTAGGATCCCGCTACGAGCAGTACTTC.

J is TRBJ2-7 and V is TRBV28; the match to TRBD2 covers 14 bases. Germline-derived CDR1 and CDR2 are MDHEN and SYDVKM. Trimming took 3 bases from V and 5 from J; bases not matched to a gene: 3. The CDR3 has 15 residues. CDR3 amino acids: CASSLTSGRADEQYF. The CDR3 nucleotides are TGTGCCAGCAGTTTGACTAGCGGGAGGGCCGACGAGCAGTACTTC.

The genes are TRBV7-2 and TRBJ1-1; a weak D match, TRBD1 (5 bases). Germline lookup yields CDR1 SGHTA and CDR2 FQGNSA. With 1 base removed from V and 3 bases from J, the gap between germline ends came to 12 bases. CDR3 length: 15 amino acids. CDR3 DNA: TGTGCCAGCAGCTTAGTAAGGGGAGGACACACTGAAGCTTTCTTT. Its translation: CASSLVRGGHTEAFF.

The chain combines TRBV9 with TRBJ2-2; D gene unclear. The ends were cut back, 0 bases at V and 6 bases at J, with 6 bases in the middle. This CDR3 has 13 residues. Germline V gives CDR1 SGDLS, CDR2 YYNGEE. In DNA form, the CDR3 reads TGTGCCAGCAGCGTAGTAGGAGCCGGGGAGCTGTTTTTT. Amino acid sequence: CASSVVGAGELFF.

This chain connects TRBV27 to TRBJ1-5; 10 bases line up with TRBD1. V lost 9 bases and J lost 6; bases outside the gene matches: 5. Germline-derived CDR1 and CDR2 are MNHEY and SMNVEV (reference sequence). This CDR3 region has 13 residues. CDR3 loop: CASRDRGGQPQHF. The CDR3 DNA sequence: TGTGCCAGTAGGGACAGGGGAGGTCAGCCCCAGCATTTT.

The chain joins TRBV5-1 to TRBJ2-7, with a weak D call TRBD1 (5 bases). The ends were cut back, 3 bases at V and 1 base at J, with 14 bases in the middle. The CDR3 totals 15 residues. CDR1 is SGHRS and CDR2 is YFSETQ in the germline V gene. CDR3 in DNA: TGCGCCAGCAGCTCTAATGTGGGGCTTTCCTACGAGCAGTACTTC. Protein product: CASSSNVGLSYEQYF.

This sequence joins TRBV5-5 and TRBJ2-7, with TRBD1 as a possible D gene (6 bases). The ends were cut back, 2 bases at V and 5 bases at J, with 14 bases in the middle. Germline V gene lookup returns CDR1 SGHKS and CDR2 YYEKEE (reference sequence). The CDR3 loop spans 14 amino acids. The CDR3 spells CASSFYRVSNEQYF. The CDR3 bases are TGTGCCAGCAGCTTTTACAGGGTTAGCAACGAGCAGTACTTC.

V and J are TRBV11-2 and TRBJ2-2; possible D gene TRBD1, 5 bases. The CDR3 spans 15 residues. The germline V and J ends were trimmed by 3 bases and 7 bases, with 15 bases remaining between them. Germline assignment: CDR1 SGHAT and CDR2 FQNNGV. The CDR3 DNA reads TGTGCCAGCAGCTTTTCCAGGGATCCCTACGGGGAGCTGTTTTTT. This sequence encodes CASSFSRDPYGELFF. Using reference TRBV11-2 and TRBJ2-2 for the parts outside the CDR3, the full variable domain is EAGVAQSPRYKIIEKRQSVAFWCNPISGHATLYWYQQILGQGPKLLIQFQNNGVVDDSQLPKDRFSAERLKGVDSTLKIQPAKLEDSAVYLCASSFSRDPYGELFFGEGSRLTVL.

The chain recombines TRBV4-2 with TRBJ2-4; D is uncertain. Trimming left V 0 bases short and J 0 bases short, with 15 bases between. Germline V CDR1 and CDR2: LGHNA, YNFKEQ. The CDR3 consists of 18 residues. The CDR3 DNA sequence: TGTGCCAGCAGCCAAGATCAGTCGACTCCCCTAGCCAAAAACATTCAGTACTTC. Its translation is CASSQDQSTPLAKNIQYF.

The chain links TRBV30 to TRBJ2-5, with a tentative D call TRBD2 (5 bases). The DNA end is a closer match to TRBJ2-7, so the J assignment may be wrong. The CDR3 runs to 16 residues. Germline CDR1 and CDR2: GTSNPN and SVGIG (reference sequence). The chain's CDR3 is CAWWSPRTGSPYEQYF. CDR3 coding DNA: TGTGCCTGGTGGTCCCCTAGGACGGGATCCCCCTACGAGCAGTACTTC.

This clone has a handful of counts. This chain connects TRBV30 to TRBJ1-1, with D hard to call. CDR3 length: 16 amino acids. V lost 0 bases and J lost 4, with 18 bases in between. The germline CDR1 and CDR2 sequences are GTSNPN and SVGIG (reference sequence). The CDR3 reads CAWSVTDPREVTEAFF. CDR3 in DNA: TGTGCCTGGAGTGTAACGGACCCCCGGGAGGTCACTGAAGCTTTCTTT.

This chain links TRBV6-1 with TRBJ1-5, with TRBD1 matching 10 bases. CDR1 and CDR2 from the germline V gene are MNHNS and SASEGT. V lost 3 bases, J lost 5 bases, and 10 bases stayed unmatched. CDR3 length equals 17 residues. CDR3 in amino acids: CASSDSGTGEGDQPQHF. The CDR3, as DNA: TGTGCCAGCAGTGATTCAGGGACAGGGGAGGGGGATCAGCCCCAGCATTTT.

This chain joins TRBV6-1 and TRBJ2-5; no reliable D call. The germline V gene encodes CDR1 MNHNS and CDR2 SASEGT. The CDR3 is made up of 12 amino acids. Deletions cut 5 bases from V and 5 bases from J, with 9 bases between. CDR3 nucleotide sequence: TGTGCCAGCAGTCTAATGTTTGAGACCCAGTACTTC. Translating it yields CASSLMFETQYF.